The 10 T cell receptor beta chains below come from one sample, sequenced in a study of blood T cell repertoires in COVID-19 (dated by TCRdb to the early 2020s). Libraries were prepared through the immunoSEQ multiplex PCR assay. TCRdb re-hosts the immuneACCESS table, in-frame sequences only. Its copies lack some clones; in the studies checked, an unresolved V gene accounts for under half of them, and the cause for the rest is not known. The sample table holds some 100,000 clones, of which about 88% were seen once. Around 5% of the sample is in the top ten clones. Sample: peripheral blood. The receptors shown here come from a woman aged 80 or over with active COVID-19.

The rearrangement joins TRBV7-2 to TRBJ1-2, with D hard to call. The CDR3 spans 13 residues. Germline V gene data show CDR1 as SGHTA and CDR2 as FQGNSA. V was pared by 4 bases and J by 8 bases, with 14 bases between. CDR3 loop: CASSSNRGRGYTF. The CDR3 region has the DNA TGTGCCAGCAGCTCTAATCGAGGGAGAGGCTACACCTTC.

This clone was seen a few times. The V call is TRBV6-5, the J call TRBJ2-1; tentatively, D is TRBD2 (5 bases). The CDR3 runs 12 residues. Trimming pared 5 bases from V and 10 bases from J, leaving 12 bases between. The germline gives CDR1 MNHEY, CDR2 SVGAGI. The CDR3 coding sequence is TGTGCCAGCAGTATACTAGGTGGCGAGCAGTTCTTC. It yields the protein CASSILGGEQFF.

The V and J genes are TRBV7-2 and TRBJ2-7; 10 positions agree with TRBD2. Germline lookup yields CDR1 SGHTA and CDR2 FQGNSA. The CDR3 loop spans 16 amino acids. The J segment lost 2 bases and the V segment lost 5 bases, leaving 9 bases of the junction unmatched. The CDR3: CASSRGGLAGAYEQYF. For the CDR3, the DNA is TGTGCCAGCAGCAGGGGGGGGCTAGCGGGAGCCTACGAGCAGTACTTC.

The rearrangement uses TRBV7-8 and TRBJ1-4; unclear D gene. The CDR3 sequence is 14 residues long. From germline, CDR1 is SGHVS and CDR2 FQNEAQ. The V end lost 0 bases, the J end lost 5 bases, and 7 bases lay between the germline ends. The CDR3 sequence is CASSLASGNEKLFF. The CDR3 DNA follows: TGTGCCAGCAGCTTAGCAAGCGGAAATGAAAAACTGTTTTTT.

V usage is TRBV5-4 and J usage is TRBJ1-1; TRBD1 aligns across 12 bases. The germline CDR1 and CDR2 sequences are SGHNT and YYREEE (reference sequence). The CDR3 is 15 residues long. V lost 7 bases, J lost 10 bases, and 14 bases stayed unmatched. DNA for the CDR3: TGTGCCAGCTACCAAACCGGGACAGGGGGCGCGCGAGCTTTCTTT. It codes for CASYQTGTGGARAFF.

The V gene is TRBV4-3, the J gene TRBJ2-3; TRBD2 is a possible D gene (6 bases). There are 15 residues in the CDR3. The germline CDR1 and CDR2 sequences are LGHNA and YSLEER. Trimming took off 0 bases at V and 5 bases at J, with 12 bases between the two ends. The CDR3, as DNA: TGCGCCAGCAGCCAAGATACGGGAGATGGAGATACGCAGTATTTT. Its translation is CASSQDTGDGDTQYF.

This clone showed up just once. The identical CDR3 is also encoded by other nucleotide sequences in the sample. The CDR3 DNA reads as TGCGCCAGCAGCTTGGGGGCACAGGGGGCCGGAAACATTCAGTACTTC. Translated: CASSLGAQGAGNIQYF. The chain links TRBV5-1 to TRBJ2-4; 9 bases line up with TRBD1. From germline, CDR1 is SGHRS and CDR2 YFSETQ. Unmatched junction bases numbered 7, after V lost 0 bases and J lost 6 bases. This CDR3 is built from 16 residues. Full variable domain (remainder filled in from reference TRBV5-1 and TRBJ2-4): KAGVTQTPRYLIKTRGQQVTLSCSPISGHRSVSWYQQTPGQGLQFLFEYFSETQRNKGNFPGRFSGRQFSNSRSEMNVSTLELGDSALYLCASSLGAQGAGNIQYFGAGTRLSVL.

The chain recombines TRBV7-2 with TRBJ1-2; 7 positions agree with TRBD1. J was trimmed by 7 bases and V by 1 base; bases with no gene match: 6. This CDR3 has 14 amino acids. In germline, CDR1 is SGHTA, CDR2 FQGNSA. In nucleotides, the CDR3 is TGTGCCAGCAGCTTAGAGGGGGCGGGGCGTGGCTACACCTTC. Residues: CASSLEGAGRGYTF.

This chain uses TRBV2 with TRBJ2-2, with a weak D call TRBD2 (5 bases). The germline V and J ends were trimmed by 7 bases and 0 bases, with 12 bases remaining between them. There are 15 residues in the CDR3. CDR1 is SNHLY and CDR2 is FYNNEI in the germline V gene. In DNA, the CDR3 is TGTGCCAGCAAGGTCTTGGGAGCGAACACCGGGGAGCTGTTTTTT. Translating gives CASKVLGANTGELFF.

This sequence joins TRBV2 and TRBJ2-3, with D perhaps matching TRBD1 (6 bases). The V end was cut by 3 bases, the J end by 5 bases, with 9 bases between. The germline gives CDR1 SNHLY, CDR2 FYNNEI. The CDR3 is made up of 13 amino acids. The CDR3 DNA follows: TGTGCCAGCAGTGAGGGGGCCGGAGATACGCAGTATTTT. Its translation: CASSEGAGDTQYF. The whole variable domain, remainder taken from reference TRBV2 and TRBJ2-3, is EPEVTQTPSHQVTQMGQEVILRCVPISNHLYFYWYRQILGQKVEFLVSFYNNEISEKSEIFDDQFSVERPDGSNFTLKIRSTKLEDSAMYFCASSEGAGDTQYFGPGTRLTVL.